These 27 T cell receptor beta chains were all obtained from the same sample, sequenced in a study of shared clonotypes between healthy human individuals. Assay: immunoSEQ multiplex PCR; the TCRdb copy retains only in-frame clones and omits some. This sample has about 960,000 clones, with over 75% found just once. Sequenced sample: memory CD4+ T cells sorted from blood. Subset of the sample: CD45RA-negative fraction. The receptors shown here come from a man younger than 35 in good health.

V and J are TRBV23-1 and TRBJ1-5; 10 bases align to TRBD1. TRBV23-1 is an ORF; its function is uncertain. This CDR3 region has 19 residues. Trimming cost V 3 bases and J 0 bases; bases outside gene matches: 11. The CDR3 coding sequence is TGCGCCAGCAGTCAGGCCGGGACAGGGGCCGGGTATAGCAATCAGCCCCAGCATTTT. It is translated as CASSQAGTGAGYSNQPQHF.

This chain uses TRBV4-1 with TRBJ1-6; D is undetermined. V was shortened by 1 base and J by 10 bases, with 17 bases between the two germline ends. Germline V gene sequence: CDR1 MGHRA, CDR2 YSYEKL. This CDR3 contains 16 residues. DNA of the CDR3: TGCGCCAGCAGCCAAGTACCCGCGGGGATGGGATCACCCCTCCACTTT. It codes for CASSQVPAGMGSPLHF.

The chain links TRBV11-2 to TRBJ2-1; TRBD1 or TRBD2 may be the D gene (5 bases each). The CDR3 has 15 amino acids. Trimming stripped 5 bases from V and 8 bases from J, with 19 bases between. Germline CDR1 is SGHAT and CDR2 is FQNNGV. For the CDR3, the DNA is TGTGCCAGCAGCCGTTCGGACGTCGGGGACCATGAGCAGTTCTTC. Encoded protein: CASSRSDVGDHEQFF.

This clone was observed a few times. V is TRBV6-1 and J is TRBJ1-6, with TRBD1 matching 7 bases. After removal of 4 bases from V and 5 bases from J, the junction contained 2 bases not matched to a gene. There are 14 residues in the CDR3. Germline CDR1 and CDR2: MNHNS and SASEGT. The CDR3 protein is CASSVQGHNSPLHF. CDR3 bases: TGTGCCAGCAGTGTACAGGGGCATAATTCACCCCTCCACTTT.

V usage is TRBV4-1 and J usage is TRBJ1-1, with no clear D. V lost 4 bases and J lost 1, with 16 bases in between. The CDR3 loop spans 16 amino acids. Germline V gene data show CDR1 as MGHRA and CDR2 as YSYEKL. This CDR3 is CASSRTQTFTNTEAFF. In DNA, the CDR3 is TGCGCCAGCAGCCGGACTCAGACGTTTACGAACACTGAAGCTTTCTTT.

The V gene is TRBV9, the J gene TRBJ2-2, with 9 bases lining up with TRBD1. The CDR3 runs to 16 residues. V shed 4 bases and J 4 bases; nucleotides not matched to a gene: 8. Germline values: CDR1 SGDLS, CDR2 YYNGEE. The CDR3 spells CASSPTGGSTTGELFF. The CDR3 coding sequence is TGTGCCAGCAGCCCGACAGGGGGGAGCACCACCGGGGAGCTGTTTTTT.

The sample holds a few counts of this clone. This sequence joins TRBV30 and TRBJ1-2, with D hard to call. V lost 0 bases, J lost 4 bases, and 6 bases lay in between. The germline V gene has CDR1 GTSNPN and CDR2 SVGIG (reference sequence). The CDR3 runs 12 residues. This chain's CDR3 is CAWSVHLYGYTF. The CDR3, as DNA: TGTGCCTGGAGTGTACATCTCTATGGCTACACCTTC.

This clone was detected once. J is TRBJ2-5 and V is TRBV4-1; TRBD2 aligns across 7 bases. The CDR3 extends over 15 amino acids. The V gene end was trimmed by 5 bases and the J gene end by 2 bases; junction bases not matched to a gene: 8. Germline V gene lookup returns CDR1 MGHRA and CDR2 YSYEKL. This CDR3 is CASSGGQGGQETQYF. The CDR3 DNA sequence: TGCGCCAGCAGCGGCGGTCAGGGAGGGCAAGAGACCCAGTACTTC.

The chain is built from TRBV6-5 and TRBJ2-1, with D maybe TRBD2 (6 bases). Looked up from germline, CDR1 is MNHEY and CDR2 is SVGAGI. V was shortened by 5 bases and J by 6 bases, with 17 bases between the two germline ends. The CDR3 is 15 amino acids. Here the CDR3 DNA reads TGTGCCAGCAGTAACTGGAGGGTCGAGGGCAATGAGCAGTTCTTC. Its protein is CASSNWRVEGNEQFF.

Ten or more counts support this clone. V and J are TRBV6-1 and TRBJ2-5; 9 nucleotides line up with TRBD2. This CDR3 is 20 amino acids long. Looked up from germline, CDR1 is MNHNS and CDR2 is SASEGT. J was trimmed by 1 base and V by 0 bases; bases with no gene match: 15. The CDR3 is CASSEALRGGAGVVQETQYF. CDR3 coding DNA: TGTGCCAGCAGTGAAGCGCTTCGCGGGGGGGCCGGGGTGGTCCAAGAGACCCAGTACTTC.

The V and J genes are TRBV9 and TRBJ1-1; D gene ambiguous. Per the germline V gene, CDR1 is SGDLS and CDR2 is YYNGEE. Trimming pared 3 bases from V and 1 base from J, leaving 7 bases between. This CDR3 comprises 13 residues. CDR3 amino acids: CASSAERNTEAFF. In DNA, the CDR3 is TGTGCCAGCAGCGCCGAAAGGAACACTGAAGCTTTCTTT.

Regarding this clone: Its ends do not fully match the called genes, so a read error is possible. CDR3 loop: CASSRDYSSYNEQFF. The CDR3 bases are TGTGCTAGCAGTCGGGACTACAGCTCCTACAATGAGCAGTTCTTC. The chain combines TRBV7-7 with TRBJ2-1, with 7 bases lining up with TRBD2. From germline, CDR1 is SSHAT and CDR2 FNYEAQ (reference sequence). This CDR3 is 15 amino acids long. Full variable domain (remainder filled in from reference TRBV7-7 and TRBJ2-1): GAGVSQSPRYKVTKRGQDVTLRCDPISSHATLYWYQQALGQGPEFLTYFNYEAQPDKSGLPSDRFSAERPEGSISTLTIQRTEQRDSAMYRCASSRDYSSYNEQFFGPGTRLTVL.

In this sample, this clone turned up many times. The chain has TRBV28 and TRBJ1-1, with TRBD1 identical over 7 bases. The CDR3 covers 15 residues. V shed 5 bases, J shed 9 bases, and the junction held 15 bases outside the gene matches. Germline values: CDR1 MDHEN, CDR2 SYDVKM. Written as DNA, the CDR3 is TGTGCCAGCAGTCAAAGGGGGAAAAAACAGGGGAAAGCTTTCTTT. As protein: CASSQRGKKQGKAFF.

The rearrangement uses TRBV5-8 and TRBJ2-5; possibly TRBD2 for D (5 bases). This CDR3 spans 15 amino acids. The V end lost 0 bases, the J end lost 5 bases, and 14 bases lay between the germline ends. In germline, CDR1 is SGHTS, CDR2 YDEGEE. The CDR3 reads CASSLARIRGETQYF. The DNA for the CDR3 is TGTGCCAGCAGCTTGGCCAGAATTCGCGGGGAGACCCAGTACTTC.

This chain uses TRBV29-1 with TRBJ1-2, with a tentative D call TRBD1 (6 bases). The CDR3 spans 12 residues. Germline loops: CDR1 SQVTM, CDR2 ANQGSEA. V was cut by 4 bases and J by 7 bases, with 13 bases left in between. CDR3 nucleotides: TGCAGCGTTGCAGAGGGGGGCGGTGGCTACACCTTC. It specifies CSVAEGGGGYTF.

For this clone: This CDR3 fails to terminate in the conserved phenylalanine or tryptophan, so it likely reflects a read error. The limits of the CDR3 on the DNA are not certain, so only TCRdb's listed CDR3 is given. The V call is TRBV5-8, the J call TRBJ2-7; the table gives TRBD1 as D, unverified against the DNA. The CDR3 totals 9 residues, both ends included. Germline lookup yields CDR1 SGHTS and CDR2 YDEGEE. The CDR3 is CASSQGSPM.

This rearrangement joins TRBV10-2 to TRBJ2-1; 10 nucleotides align to TRBD1. The germline gives CDR1 WSHSY, CDR2 SAAADI. This CDR3 is built from 16 residues. The V and J ends lost 9 bases and 10 bases, in that order; junction bases with no gene match: 18. DNA of the CDR3: TGCGCCAGAAGAACCGGAAGGGACAGGGGAAGCGAGGAGCAGTTCTTC. Its translation is CARRTGRDRGSEEQFF.

This chain links TRBV28 with TRBJ1-2; no firm D call. This CDR3 is built from 15 residues. Trimming pared 6 bases from V and 4 bases from J, leaving 18 bases between. CDR1 and CDR2 from the germline V gene are MDHEN and SYDVKM. The CDR3: CASRPTTGRFYGYTF. Here the CDR3 DNA reads TGTGCCAGCAGACCGACGACTGGACGCTTCTATGGCTACACCTTC.

The rearrangement links TRBV7-2 to TRBJ2-3, with TRBD1 identical over 7 bases. Germline CDR1 and CDR2: SGHTA and FQGNSA. CDR3 size: 15 residues. The J segment lost 0 bases and the V segment lost 5 bases, leaving 5 bases of the junction unmatched. CDR3 residues: CASSRGGRSTDTQYF. In nucleotides, the CDR3 is TGTGCCAGCAGCCGAGGGGGCCGGAGCACAGATACGCAGTATTTT.

The rearrangement joins TRBV19 to TRBJ1-2; D is ambiguous. V dropped 4 bases and J dropped 1 base, with 10 bases sitting between them. Germline lookup yields CDR1 LNHDA and CDR2 SQIVND (reference sequence). The CDR3 consists of 14 residues. CDR3 nucleotides: TGTGCCAGTAGTAGGGCTTCAGTTAACTATGGCTACACCTTC. Residues: CASSRASVNYGYTF. Full variable domain (remainder filled in from reference TRBV19 and TRBJ1-2): DGGITQSPKYLFRKEGQNVTLSCEQNLNHDAMYWYRQDPGQGLRLIYYSQIVNDFQKGDIAEGYSVSREKKESFPLTVTSAQKNPTAFYLCASSRASVNYGYTFGSGTRLTVV.

The chain couples TRBV5-1 to TRBJ2-3; no firm D call. Germline V CDR1 and CDR2: SGHRS, YFSETQ. The ends were cut back, 2 bases at V and 2 bases at J, with 12 bases in the middle. The CDR3 totals 15 residues. The CDR3 nucleotides are TGCGCCAGCAGCTTTTCCAGCTTACTCACAGATACGCAGTATTTT. It specifies CASSFSSLLTDTQYF.

J is TRBJ1-2 and V is TRBV28; D not certain. With 6 bases removed from V and 7 bases from J, the gap between germline ends came to 12 bases. This CDR3 is 12 amino acids long. Germline assignment: CDR1 MDHEN and CDR2 SYDVKM. DNA for the CDR3: TGTGCCAGCAGGCAGAGAAGAGGTGGCTACACCTTC. This sequence encodes CASRQRRGGYTF.

The genes are TRBV5-6 and TRBJ1-1; D gene unclear. V shed 2 bases and J shed 4 bases, with 15 bases lying between them. This CDR3 comprises 15 residues. Germline V gene sequence: CDR1 SGHDT, CDR2 YYEEEE. CDR3 region: CASSLGPGLSTEAFF. CDR3 sequence (DNA): TGTGCCAGCAGCTTAGGCCCCGGGCTTTCCACTGAAGCTTTCTTT.

This clone appeared once. This sequence joins TRBV2 and TRBJ2-3; TRBD2 matches 9 bases. The CDR3 is 15 residues long. Per the germline V gene, CDR1 is SNHLY and CDR2 is FYNNEI. J was trimmed by 0 bases and V by 6 bases; bases with no gene match: 4. The CDR3, as DNA: TGTGCCAGCAGGCGACTAGCGGCTAGCACAGATACGCAGTATTTT. Residues: CASRRLAASTDTQYF.

The rearrangement links TRBV9 to TRBJ2-1; TRBD1 is a possible D gene (7 bases). Germline loops: CDR1 SGDLS, CDR2 YYNGEE. This CDR3 has 17 residues. V lost 4 bases and J 0 bases, leaving 17 bases between the germline ends. The DNA for the CDR3 is TGTGCCAGCAGCCCCCGCCCAGGGGGGAGCTCCTACAATGAGCAGTTCTTC. Translating gives CASSPRPGGSSYNEQFF. The complete variable domain, with remaining parts taken from reference TRBV9 and TRBJ2-1, reads DSGVTQTPKHLITATGQRVTLRCSPRSGDLSVYWYQQSLDQGLQFLIQYYNGEERAKGNILERFSAQQFPDLHSELNLSSLELGDSALYFCASSPRPGGSSYNEQFFGPGTRLTVL.

In its sample, this clone was seen a few times. The rearrangement uses TRBV9 and TRBJ2-1; 9 nucleotides match TRBD1. The junction had 1 base not matched to a gene; V was cut back by 3 bases and J by 0 bases. Germline V CDR1 and CDR2: SGDLS, YYNGEE. This CDR3 has 15 amino acids. The CDR3, as DNA: TGTGCCAGCAGCGAACAGGGGGCCTCCTACAATGAGCAGTTCTTC. This sequence encodes CASSEQGASYNEQFF.

Concerning this clone itself: Other DNA sequences in this sample translate to the same CDR3. The V gene is TRBV5-1, the J gene TRBJ1-5; TRBD1 matches 7 bases. The CDR3 is made up of 15 amino acids. Unmatched junction bases numbered 3, after V lost 0 bases and J lost 3 bases. CDR1 and CDR2 from the germline V gene are SGHRS and YFSETQ. The CDR3, as DNA: TGCGCCAGCAGCTTGGCAGGGGGTTCCAATCAGCCCCAGCATTTT. As protein: CASSLAGGSNQPQHF.